These T cell receptor beta chains were read from a single sample in a study of blood T cells in healthy people across ages. TCRdb re-derived calls from the 5' RACE reads in MiXCR, one entry per CDR3 protein. The sample carries 550,000 to 650,000 distinct CDR3 sequences, under 30% recorded once. The sequencing input was blood. The receptors were sampled from an elderly woman in good health. Both conserved end residues are part of each CDR3. A D gene is named only where the DNA matches it firmly. Rows may omit the clone size; those that give it use once, few, many or a size class.

TRBJ1-5 | TRBV5-5 | - | - | TGTGCCGGCAGCCGGACGGATCAGCCCCAGCATTTT | CAGSRTDQPQHF
TRBJ2-1 | TRBV4-2 | many | - | TGTGCCAGCAGCCCACCAACGGTGGGGCGGGGCTCCTACAATGAGCAGTTCTTC | CASSPPTVGRGSYNEQFF
TRBJ2-3 | TRBV7-9 | many | TRBD2 | TGTGCCAGCAGCTTAGTCCAACTAGCGGGGGGACCAGATACGCAGTATTTT | CASSLVQLAGGPDTQYF
TRBJ2-1 | TRBV28 | - | TRBD2 | TGTGCCAGCAGTATTTTAGCGGGGGAGCGAAATGAGCAGTTCTTC | CASSILAGERNEQFF
TRBJ2-2 | TRBV2 | - | - | TGTGCCAGCAGTGTCTCTCCGGGGACCGGGGAGCTGTTTTTT | CASSVSPGTGELFF
TRBJ1-2 | TRBV5-1 | many | - | TGCGCCAGCAGCTCGGAGGAGTTGGGCTATGGCTACACCTTC | CASSSEELGYGYTF
TRBJ2-2 | TRBV12-3/TRBV12-4 | few | TRBD1 | TGTGCCAGCAGTGGACAGGGCAAGGGCACCGGGGAGCTGTTTTTT | CASSGQGKGTGELFF
TRBJ2-5 | TRBV28 | - | - | TGTGCCAGCAGTTTCCCACGGACGGGCCGAGAGACCCAGTACTTC | CASSFPRTGRETQYF
TRBJ2-1 | TRBV24-1 | many | - | TGTGCCACCTCTCCTGGGGGGCGCCAAGACGATGAGCAGTTCTTC | CATSPGGRQDDEQFF
TRBJ2-1 | TRBV5-1 | many | TRBD2 | TGCGCCAGCAGCCGCGGGCGGGGGGATCGCGATGAGCAGTTCTTC | CASSRGRGDRDEQFF
TRBJ2-7 | TRBV5-6 | many | - | TGTGCCAGCAGCTTGTCACAGAGGACCGCCTACGAGCAGTACTTC | CASSLSQRTAYEQYF
TRBJ2-3 | TRBV6-2/TRBV6-3 | many | - | TGTGCCAGCAGTGACGTAAGAAGAGGAGATACGCAGTATTTT | CASSDVRRGDTQYF
TRBJ2-1 | TRBV6-1 | - | - | TGTGCCAGCAGCTCCCTTTTTGAGACAACACACAATGAGCAGTTCTTC | CASSSLFETTHNEQFF
TRBJ2-3 | TRBV12-3/TRBV12-4 | - | TRBD2 | TGTGCCAGCAGCCTAGCGGGGCCTAGAACAGATACGCAGTATTTT | CASSLAGPRTDTQYF
TRBJ2-5 | TRBV28 | - | - | TGTGCCAGCAGTTTAGGGGTAGTAAGCGAGACCCAGTACTTC | CASSLGVVSETQYF
TRBJ1-3 | TRBV5-1 | - | - | TGCGCCAGTAGCTTGAGTGGACAGCCGACTAGATCTGGAAACACCATATATTTT | CASSLSGQPTRSGNTIYF
TRBJ1-6 | TRBV30 | few | TRBD1 | TGTGCCTGGAGGGGATCGACAGGGTGGGATAATTCACCCCTCCACTTT | CAWRGSTGWDNSPLHF
TRBJ1-1 | TRBV15 | - | - | TGTGCCACCAGTTTTTTGAACACTGAAGCTTTCTTT | CATSFLNTEAFF
TRBJ1-1 | TRBV9 | once | - | TGTGCCAGCAGCGTAGTGGGACACAAGGGAGCTGAAGCTTTCTTT | CASSVVGHKGAEAFF
TRBJ2-3 | TRBV5-1 | - | - | TGCGCCAGCAGCTTGGCGGATTTCGCAGATACGCAGTATTTT | CASSLADFADTQYF
TRBJ2-7 | TRBV28 | - | TRBD1 | TGTGCCAGCAGCTTCCAGACAGGGCTCTACGAGCAGTACTTC | CASSFQTGLYEQYF
TRBJ1-5 | TRBV20-1 | - | - | TGCAGTGCTGATACGGGGGTGAATCAGCCCCAGCATTTT | CSADTGVNQPQHF
TRBJ2-7 | TRBV27 | many | - | TGTGCCACAGGCTCTCCCTACGAGCAGTACTTC | CATGSPYEQYF
TRBJ2-1 | TRBV20-1 | many | TRBD1 | TGCAGTGCTGTGGGACAGGGGGAAGTTGAGCAGTTCTTC | CSAVGQGEVEQFF
TRBJ2-3 | TRBV3-1 | - | - | TGTGCCAGCGGCCAAAACCCGGGGGGCACAGATACGCAGTATTTT | CASGQNPGGTDTQYF
TRBJ1-2 | TRBV7-2 | many | - | TGTGCCAGCAGCTTAGGTCGGCAGGGGAGCTATGGCTACACCTTC | CASSLGRQGSYGYTF
TRBJ2-2 | TRBV6-2/TRBV6-3 | - | - | TGTGCCAGCAGCCGCTTTTCAGGGCTAGCTTCCGGGGAGCTGTTTTTT | CASSRFSGLASGELFF
TRBJ1-1 | TRBV4-2 | once | - | TGTGCCAGCACCGCAACAGAGGTGAACACTGAAGCTTTCTTT | CASTATEVNTEAFF
TRBJ2-3 | TRBV7-2 | - | - | TGTGCCAGCAGCTTAGTAGGGGGGCCGGCCGATACGCAGTATTTT | CASSLVGGPADTQYF
TRBJ2-1 | TRBV5-1 | many | TRBD1 | TGCGCCAGCAGCTTTACAGGGGGCTACTACAATGAGCAGTTCTTC | CASSFTGGYYNEQFF
TRBJ2-7 | TRBV27 | many | - | TGTGCCAGCAGTTCTCCGGGGGTTGCCTACGAGCAGTACTTC | CASSSPGVAYEQYF
TRBJ2-1 | TRBV7-3 | many | TRBD1 | TGTGCCAGCAGCTCGGACAGGACAGGGAGTGAGCAGTTCTTC | CASSSDRTGSEQFF
TRBJ2-7 | TRBV5-1 | - | - | TGCGCCAGCAGCTTGGGGTCCCTTTACAGTAACTCCTACGAGCAGTACTTC | CASSLGSLYSNSYEQYF
TRBJ1-5 | TRBV6-6 | few | TRBD1 | TGTGCCAGCAGTTACTCGGACAGGGGAAGCCAGCCCCAGCATTTT | CASSYSDRGSQPQHF
TRBJ1-2 | TRBV28 | many | - | TGTGCCAGCAGTAGGGGGAACTATGGCTACACCTTC | CASSRGNYGYTF
TRBJ1-2 | TRBV9 | - | - | TGTGCCAGCAGCGTAGAGTTGGGGGAGGGGTATGGCTACACCTTC | CASSVELGEGYGYTF
TRBJ1-1 | TRBV6-2/TRBV6-3 | - | - | TGTGCCAGCACCACGGGCATGAACACTGAAGCTTTCTTT | CASTTGMNTEAFF
TRBJ2-3 | TRBV6-2/TRBV6-3 | - | - | TGTGCCAGCAGTTACCTAAGGGACCCCATCACAGATACGCAGTATTTT | CASSYLRDPITDTQYF
TRBJ1-4 | TRBV6-1 | - | - | TGTGCCAGCACATCAGGACAACGAAATGAAAAACTGTTTTTT | CASTSGQRNEKLFF
TRBJ2-7 | TRBV7-9 | many | - | TGTGCCAGCACCCCCCTAATGAGCTCCTACGAGCAGTACTTC | CASTPLMSSYEQYF
TRBJ1-5 | TRBV7-2 | few | - | TGTGCCAGCAGCTCCGGTGCGGCGCTCATTCAGCCCCAGCATTTT | CASSSGAALIQPQHF
TRBJ2-5 | TRBV5-1 | many | - | TGCGCCAGCAGCTCGGGGATGGAGACCCAGTACTTC | CASSSGMETQYF
TRBJ2-3 | TRBV5-6 | few | - | TGTGCCAGCAGCTTGCACCTCACAGATACGCAGTATTTT | CASSLHLTDTQYF
TRBJ2-7 | TRBV30 | - | - | TGTGCCTGGTCCCATCAAAACAGGGGGGGACGGAGCGAGCAGTACTTC | CAWSHQNRGGRSEQYF
TRBJ1-1 | TRBV30 | few | TRBD1 | TGTGCCAGACAGGGGGCTACTGAAGCTTTCTTT | CARQGATEAFF
TRBJ2-5 | TRBV3-1 | many | - | TGTGCCAGCAGCCAAGATCTACACAGGGCAGAGACCCAGTACTTC | CASSQDLHRAETQYF
TRBJ1-4 | TRBV12-3/TRBV12-4 | few | TRBD1 | TGTGCCAGCAGTTGGACAGGGTTGGGCACTAATGAAAAACTGTTTTTT | CASSWTGLGTNEKLFF
TRBJ2-3 | TRBV7-9 | - | - | TGTGCCAGCAGCCAAGGCCAGTTTAGCACAGATACGCAGTATTTT | CASSQGQFSTDTQYF
TRBJ2-5 | TRBV25-1 | - | - | TGTGCCAGCATCTCCAAGTGGCAAACTGAGCGGTACTTC | CASISKWQTERYF
TRBJ1-5 | TRBV28 | many | - | TGTGCCAGCAACCGGGATTATAGCAATCAGCCCCAGCATTTT | CASNRDYSNQPQHF
TRBJ2-1 | TRBV6-5 | few | TRBD2 | TGTGCCAGCAGCCCGATTGGACTAGGGGTTAGCAATGAGCAGTTCTTC | CASSPIGLGVSNEQFF
TRBJ1-1 | TRBV7-2 | - | - | TGTGCCAGCAGCTTAGTGGGGCTCAGCACTGAAGCTTTCTTT | CASSLVGLSTEAFF
TRBJ2-5 | TRBV4-3 | - | TRBD2 | TGCGCCAGCAGCCAAGAGGTCTTTTTTTTCGGACCGCGGGGGGAGACCCAGTACTTC | CASSQEVFFFGPRGETQYF
TRBJ2-3 | TRBV20-1 | many | - | TGCAGTGCTCCCCCCGATACAGATACGCAGTATTTT | CSAPPDTDTQYF
TRBJ1-2 | TRBV9 | - | - | TGTGCCAGCAGCGTAGACAGGACCCCCAATTTTGGCTACACCTTC | CASSVDRTPNFGYTF